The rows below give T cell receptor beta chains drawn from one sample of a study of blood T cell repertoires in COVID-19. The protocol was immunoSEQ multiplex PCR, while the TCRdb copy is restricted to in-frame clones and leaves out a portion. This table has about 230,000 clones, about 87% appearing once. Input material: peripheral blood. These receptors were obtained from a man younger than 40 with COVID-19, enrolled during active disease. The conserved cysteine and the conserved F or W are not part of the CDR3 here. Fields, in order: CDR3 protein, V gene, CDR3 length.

ASSSARGYEQY TRBV6-6 11
ASSLIPREKPSTDTQY TRBV10-1 16
ASSQGTTSTDTQY TRBV7-9 13
ASTTGGRGDTYEQY TRBV19 14
ASSLRTGGLDEQF TRBV5-8 13
ASSFSGRGGDTQY TRBV7-9 13
ASSPRTSGAFGSYNEQF TRBV9 17
ASSHYRGITGANVLT TRBV19 15
ASSPGDFRNQPQH TRBV4-1 13
AIRVGQTSTDTQY TRBV10-3 13
ASSPGQGGTGELF TRBV7-7 13
ASSPRDRDGNTIY TRBV18 13
ATGGGSLSGANVLT TRBV18 14
ASSVGTGREYNEQF TRBV6-1 14
ASSLTTGNTEAF TRBV5-1 12
ASSSANRNLDYGYT TRBV7-2 14
ASSQVGGTRNEQY TRBV4-2 13
ASSLETGNSPLH TRBV5-1 12
ASSLQGSSTEAF TRBV7-3 12
ASSIQGWQPQH TRBV27 11
ASSRRDGTEAF TRBV12-3/TRBV12-4 11
ASSQEFSGAYYGYT TRBV4-3 14
ASSPDGAVGTEAF TRBV4-2 13
ASSYVAGAGNTIY TRBV6-2/TRBV6-3 13
ASSLFSSGLWSYGYT TRBV7-3 15
ASSRQGMYEQY TRBV18 11
ASSRDNSGNTIY TRBV6-5 12
AWSVRSGSYGYT TRBV30 12
ASSSTSYEQY TRBV2 10
ASTFDRAREQY TRBV12-3/TRBV12-4 11
ASSFSTGGDEQY TRBV28 12
SVGGQGRNTGELF TRBV29-1 13
ASSYRGQGSGNTIY TRBV6-6 14
ASSLWTGKPSGANVLT TRBV27 16
SALNPGSPQY TRBV29-1 10
ASSPNIWGQSSYEQY TRBV28 15
SVETGLRETQY TRBV29-1 11
ASSPTGWTGELF TRBV7-3 12
ASSQGGRTGEQY TRBV3-1/TRBV3-2 12
ASSYASAGDTEAF TRBV7-9 13
ASSPGAGNYGYT TRBV18 12
ASSVFPLASQY TRBV7-3 11
ASSTPGTHTEAF TRBV19 12
ASSLDRGQGIWPQH TRBV11-2 14
ASSQRQEPNEQY TRBV7-9 12
ASSFSGGRPSNEQF TRBV7-6 14
ASSLDRTEEY TRBV11-2 10
SVRTAMNTEAF TRBV29-1 11
ASSSRFSGIFHEQF TRBV6-5 14
ASSLDRGYNEQF TRBV7-2 12
ASSLLGTSGDTQY TRBV9 13
ASRSSMSQETQY TRBV14 12
ASSFRQGTGGDEQY TRBV6-6 14
ASSQVLVPNGQETQY TRBV4-3 15